This entry features one TCR beta chain sequence. No cognate antigen has been identified for it. Per-base quality was not reported, and no clone a single base away is much larger than it. TCRbeta CDR3 regions were amplified from genomic DNA by means of the immunoSEQ Assay, a bias-controlled multiplex PCR. The paper's processing steps were these. The number of nucleated cells in each sample was estimated from the amplification of reference gene primers within the assay. To quantify the absolute abundance of each unique TCRbeta CDR3 rearrangement, sequence reads were collapsed and filtered. For each sample, productive Simpson clonality was calculated by taking the square root of Simpson's diversity index across productive rearrangements. TCRdb carries this immuneACCESS record with in-frame sequences only. Its versions omit some clonotypes, under half of them owing to an unresolved V gene in the studies checked, with the rest unexplained. V, J and clone size derive from that table, while D and trimming were established from the DNA sequence. The sample table records about 84,000 clones; approximately 81% of these occur just once. Of the sample, roughly 16% is held by the ten largest clones.

This sample is drawn from a study of blood T cell repertoires in COVID-19 (dated by TCRdb to the early 2020s). Study-wide context: Samples from collaborators originated in the United States, Italy and Spain and spanned both the acute and convalescent phases of COVID-19. The prospective study material was composed of cDNA or gDNA derived from T cells, B-cell-depleted T cells, or PBMCs. Deeply sampled blood TCRbeta repertoires from subjects exposed to, actively infected with, or recovered from COVID-19 were included in the dataset. The repertoires were made available in a free public database intended to serve as a resource for research on the immune response to SARS-CoV-2. Samples came from the ongoing ImmuneRACE study (first 160 participants) plus 1,254 subjects from 6 global collaborators. Nearly every sample came with metadata listing a de-identified subject ID, COVID-19 status, age in years and sex. Where HLA class I and class II types were available, the types were taken from metadata supplied by the sample provider, not from assay-based typing. The investigation overall reported the following: The quantity of clinical and demographic metadata differed by source and by participant and was supplied without curation.

V and J lose 6 bases and 6 bases, and a span of 6 bases separates them. For CDR1 and CDR2, the germline V gene lists SGHRS and YFSETQ. The CDR3 measures 11 amino acids from cysteine to phenylalanine. Just CDR3 DNA is preserved here, 33 bases in frame from base 1. The collaborating institutions used their own protocols to collect whole blood in K2EDTA tubes. Collaborator samples were shipped for TCRbeta analysis as frozen whole blood, isolated PBMCs, or DNA extracted from either sample type. This chain joins TRBV5-1 to TRBJ2-2; the D gene is unclear. Material: peripheral blood. The source is a woman of 80 years or more with acute or convalescent COVID-19. For the CDR3, the sequence is CASTLSGELFF. In nucleotide form, the sequence is TGCGCCAGCACCCTATCCGGGGAGCTGTTTTTT. With the rest looked up from the reference TRBV5-1 and TRBJ2-2 genes rather than sequenced, the full variable domain is KAGVTQTPRYLIKTRGQQVTLSCSPISGHRSVSWYQQTPGQGLQFLFEYFSETQRNKGNFPGRFSGRQFSNSRSEMNVSTLELGDSALYLCASTLSGELFFGEGSRLTVL.